What follows is one TCR beta chain and its context. One end of the junction varies from germline; a read error may be responsible. The sample originates from a study of blood T cell repertoires in COVID-19. Background on the study: The samples span acute and convalescent COVID-19 from the United States, Italy and Spain. Sample material is recorded as cDNA or gDNA derived from T cells, B-cell-depleted T cells, or PBMCs.

Per the authors' pipeline: Researchers report that nucleated cell counts were estimated from reference gene primer amplification. The data were produced by immunoSEQ multiplex PCR, yet TCRdb's version contains in-frame clones alone and is incomplete. Clone size and the V and J calls come from that table; the DNA yielded D and trimming. Altogether over 150,000 clones are present, around 83% being singletons, with the ten largest covering over 10%. This CDR3 has 11 amino acids. The clonotype was recovered from a human donor in a cohort sampled during active COVID-19. Sequencing used peripheral blood. The chain links TRBV12-3 or TRBV12-4 to TRBJ1-1; the D gene is possibly TRBD1 (6 bases). The CDR3 bases are TGTGCCAGCAGTGGGACAAGTTCACCCGCATTT. Translation gives CASSGTSSPAF.